A selection of T cell receptor beta chains follows, all from one sample in a study of identical twins. TCRdb redid the calling of the 5' RACE reads with MiXCR, one entry per CDR3 protein. The sample consists of 700,000 or so distinct CDR3 sequences, less than 10% of them appearing once. The same data also contributed to another study, on yellow fever vaccine responses in identical twins.

Material: PBMCs. The source of these receptors is a woman younger than 35 in good health. Both conserved end residues are part of each CDR3. D genes are given only for firm matches.

cdr3_aa,v_call,d_call,j_call
CASSQEGRGKPPYF,TRBV3-1,TRBD1,TRBJ2-7
CASSTHGRVISTDTQYF,TRBV9,.,TRBJ2-3
CSVQGDDEKLFF,TRBV29-1,TRBD1,TRBJ1-4
CASTACGYRFPYEQYF,TRBV6-9,.,TRBJ2-7
CASSLIRGRQYF,TRBV12-3/TRBV12-4,.,TRBJ2-7
CSARPPTATYEQYF,TRBV20-1,.,TRBJ2-7
CASSREGTSLSEQYF,TRBV7-3,TRBD2,TRBJ2-7
CSAPRAAYGYTF,TRBV29-1,.,TRBJ1-2
CASSPRFLSYNEQFF,TRBV11-2,.,TRBJ2-1
CASRFTSTSGSERDTQYF,TRBV4-2,TRBD2,TRBJ2-3